The clone carrying this T cell receptor beta chain was counted between two and nine times. No antigen is known for it. The data originate from a study of Graves' ophthalmopathy and Graves' hyperthyroidism. Study outcomes and limitations: Thyroid clonotypes that were expanded above 0.001 frequency mostly also appeared in blood.

Transcripts of RNA were the source for amplifying TCR beta CDR3 regions. Investigators did first-round RT-PCR with HTBI primers, then second-round multiplex PCR. Each CDR3 protein gets one entry after TCRdb re-called the multiplex PCR reads with MiXCR. Among approximately 410,000 distinct CDR3 sequences, 15% to 19% were seen once, and the ten largest hold 5.5% to 8%. The germline V gene has CDR1 KGHSH and CDR2 LQKENI. The V end lost 6 bases, the J end lost 7 bases, and 25 bases lay between the germline ends. CDR3 length: 17 amino acids. This receptor was identified in a woman aged 18-35 years with stable Graves' hyperthyroidism. Source material: peripheral blood. The genes are TRBV18 and TRBJ1-5; weak D call: TRBD1 (6 bases). The CDR3 loop is CASSDRGGGQLEQPQHF. The CDR3 coding sequence is TGTGCCAGCTCCGACCGGGGCGGCGGACAGTTAGAACAGCCCCAGCATTTT.